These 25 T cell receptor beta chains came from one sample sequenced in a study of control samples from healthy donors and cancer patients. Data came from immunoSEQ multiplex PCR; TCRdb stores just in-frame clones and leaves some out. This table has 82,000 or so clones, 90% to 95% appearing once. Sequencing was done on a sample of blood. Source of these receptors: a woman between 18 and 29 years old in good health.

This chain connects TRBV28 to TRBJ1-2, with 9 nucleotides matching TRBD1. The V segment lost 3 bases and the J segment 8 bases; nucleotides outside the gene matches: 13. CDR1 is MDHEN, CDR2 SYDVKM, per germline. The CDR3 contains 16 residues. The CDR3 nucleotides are TGTGCCAGCAGTTTTCATCACCAGGGACAGGGCGGCGGCTACACCTTC. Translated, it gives CASSFHHQGQGGGYTF.

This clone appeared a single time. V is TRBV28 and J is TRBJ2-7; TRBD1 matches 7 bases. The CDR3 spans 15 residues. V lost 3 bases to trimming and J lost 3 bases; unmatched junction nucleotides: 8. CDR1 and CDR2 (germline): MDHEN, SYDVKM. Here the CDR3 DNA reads TGTGCCAGCAGTTTGTCCCCGGACAGGATCTACGAGCAGTACTTC. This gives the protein CASSLSPDRIYEQYF.

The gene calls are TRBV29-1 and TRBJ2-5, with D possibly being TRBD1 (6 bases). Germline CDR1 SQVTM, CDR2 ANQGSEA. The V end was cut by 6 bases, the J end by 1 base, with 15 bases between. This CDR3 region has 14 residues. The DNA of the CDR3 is TGCAGCGTCCAGCCCTCCAGGGGCCAAGAGACCCAGTACTTC. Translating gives CSVQPSRGQETQYF.

CDR3 bases: TGCGCCAGCAGCCAAGATCCCCAGGGGAGAATGGAGGGCTACACCTTC. Translated, it gives CASSQDPQGRMEGYTF. V usage is TRBV4-3 and J usage is TRBJ1-2; the D gene is possibly TRBD1 (6 bases). In germline, CDR1 is LGHNA, CDR2 YSLEER. There are 16 residues in the CDR3. V lost 0 bases and J 8 bases, leaving 19 bases between the germline ends.

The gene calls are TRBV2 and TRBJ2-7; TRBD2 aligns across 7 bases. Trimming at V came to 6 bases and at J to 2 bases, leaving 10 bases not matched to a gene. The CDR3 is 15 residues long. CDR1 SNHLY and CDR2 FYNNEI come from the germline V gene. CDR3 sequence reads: CASRLERGPTYEQYF. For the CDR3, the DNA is TGTGCCAGCAGATTAGAGCGGGGCCCCACCTACGAGCAGTACTTC.

The CDR3 loop is CASSLLARHYGYTF. The CDR3 DNA follows: TGTGCCAGCAGTTTACTGGCCCGGCACTATGGCTACACCTTC. The gene calls are TRBV28 and TRBJ1-2; no reliable D call. Trimming removed 2 bases from V and 3 bases from J, with 10 bases in between. Germline-derived CDR1 and CDR2 are MDHEN and SYDVKM. The CDR3 is 14 residues long.

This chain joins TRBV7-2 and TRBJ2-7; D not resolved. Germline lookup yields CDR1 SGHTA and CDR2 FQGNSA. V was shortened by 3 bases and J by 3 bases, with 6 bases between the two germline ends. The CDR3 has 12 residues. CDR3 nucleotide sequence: TGTGCCAGCAGCTTTGGCCTCTACGAGCAGTACTTC. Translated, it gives CASSFGLYEQYF. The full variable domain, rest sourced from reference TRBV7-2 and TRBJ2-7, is GAGVSQSPSNKVTEKGKDVELRCDPISGHTALYWYRQSLGQGLEFLIYFQGNSAPDKSGLPSDRFSAERTGGSVSTLTIQRTQQEDSAVYLCASSFGLYEQYFGPGTRLTVT.

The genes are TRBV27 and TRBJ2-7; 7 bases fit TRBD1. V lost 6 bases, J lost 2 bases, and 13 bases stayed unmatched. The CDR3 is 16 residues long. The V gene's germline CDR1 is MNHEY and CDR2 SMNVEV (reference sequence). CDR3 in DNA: TGTGCCAGCAGCCCAGAAACCGGGACAGCCCCCTACGAGCAGTACTTC. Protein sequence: CASSPETGTAPYEQYF.

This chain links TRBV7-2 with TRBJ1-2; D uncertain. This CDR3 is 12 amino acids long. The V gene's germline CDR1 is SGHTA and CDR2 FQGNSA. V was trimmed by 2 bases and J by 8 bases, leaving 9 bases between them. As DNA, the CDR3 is TGTGCCAGCAGCTTAAGACAACGCGGCTACACCTTC. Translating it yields CASSLRQRGYTF. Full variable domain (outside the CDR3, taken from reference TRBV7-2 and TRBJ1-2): GAGVSQSPSNKVTEKGKDVELRCDPISGHTALYWYRQSLGQGLEFLIYFQGNSAPDKSGLPSDRFSAERTGGSVSTLTIQRTQQEDSAVYLCASSLRQRGYTFGSGTRLTVV.

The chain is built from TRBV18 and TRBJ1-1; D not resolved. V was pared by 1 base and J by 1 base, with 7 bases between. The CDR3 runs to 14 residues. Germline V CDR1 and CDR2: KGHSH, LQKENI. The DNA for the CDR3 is TGTGCCAGCTCACCACGGCAGTCGAACACTGAAGCTTTCTTT. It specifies CASSPRQSNTEAFF.

In nucleotides, the CDR3 is TGCAGTGCAGTCACAGATACGCAGTATTTT. Its protein product is CSAVTDTQYF. The chain couples TRBV20-1 to TRBJ2-3; D is uncertain. Trimming took 6 bases from V and 2 from J, leaving 3 bases between them. Germline CDR1 reads DFQATT; CDR2 reads SNEGSKA (reference sequence). CDR3 size: 10 residues.

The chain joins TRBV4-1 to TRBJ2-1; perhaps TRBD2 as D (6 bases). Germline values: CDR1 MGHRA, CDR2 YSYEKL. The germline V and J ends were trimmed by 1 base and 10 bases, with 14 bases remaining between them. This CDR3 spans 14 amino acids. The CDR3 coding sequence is TGCGCCAGCAGCCAAGGGCTCGGTGCGGGGGAGCAGTTCTTC. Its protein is CASSQGLGAGEQFF.

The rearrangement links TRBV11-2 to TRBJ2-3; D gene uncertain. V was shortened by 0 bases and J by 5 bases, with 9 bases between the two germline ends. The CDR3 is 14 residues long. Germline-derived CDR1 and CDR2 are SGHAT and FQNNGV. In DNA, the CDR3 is TGTGCCAGCAGCTTAGAAAAGGACCAAGATACGCAGTATTTT. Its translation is CASSLEKDQDTQYF.

As DNA, the CDR3 is TGTGCCAGCAGTTTACGCTCCAAAGGAAGCACTGAAGCTTTCTTT. Translated: CASSLRSKGSTEAFF. The gene calls are TRBV28 and TRBJ1-1; D is undetermined. V shed 2 bases and J shed 4 bases, with 14 bases lying between them. The length of the CDR3 is 15 residues. Germline lookup yields CDR1 MDHEN and CDR2 SYDVKM. Full variable domain (outside the CDR3, taken from reference TRBV28 and TRBJ1-1): DVKVTQSSRYLVKRTGEKVFLECVQDMDHENMFWYRQDPGLGLRLIYFSYDVKMKEKGDIPEGYSVSREKKERFSLILESASTNQTSMYLCASSLRSKGSTEAFFGQGTRLTVV.

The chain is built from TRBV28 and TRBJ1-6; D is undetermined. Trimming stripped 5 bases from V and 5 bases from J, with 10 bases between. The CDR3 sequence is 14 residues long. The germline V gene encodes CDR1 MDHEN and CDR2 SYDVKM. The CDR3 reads CASSPGYDNSPLHF. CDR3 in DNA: TGTGCCAGCAGTCCTGGATATGATAATTCACCCCTCCACTTT.

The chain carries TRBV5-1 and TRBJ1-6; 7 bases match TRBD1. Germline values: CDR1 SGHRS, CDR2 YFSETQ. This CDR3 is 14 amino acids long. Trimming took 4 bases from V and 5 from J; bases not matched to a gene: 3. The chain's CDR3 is CASSQGQHNSPLHF. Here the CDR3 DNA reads TGCGCCAGCAGCCAGGGACAGCATAATTCACCCCTCCACTTT.

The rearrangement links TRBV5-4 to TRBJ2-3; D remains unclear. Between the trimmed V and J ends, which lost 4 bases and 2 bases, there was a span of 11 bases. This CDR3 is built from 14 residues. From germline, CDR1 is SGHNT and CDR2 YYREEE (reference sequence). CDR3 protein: CASSDGTLTDTQYF. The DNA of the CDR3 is TGTGCCAGCAGCGACGGTACCCTCACAGATACGCAGTATTTT.

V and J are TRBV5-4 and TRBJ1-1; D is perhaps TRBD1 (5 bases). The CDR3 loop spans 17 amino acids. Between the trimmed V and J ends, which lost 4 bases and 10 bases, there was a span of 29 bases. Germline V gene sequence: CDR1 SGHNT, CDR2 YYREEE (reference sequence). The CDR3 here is CASSTQGPTKSADGAFF. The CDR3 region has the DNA TGTGCCAGCAGCACCCAGGGCCCCACTAAATCAGCAGATGGAGCTTTCTTT.

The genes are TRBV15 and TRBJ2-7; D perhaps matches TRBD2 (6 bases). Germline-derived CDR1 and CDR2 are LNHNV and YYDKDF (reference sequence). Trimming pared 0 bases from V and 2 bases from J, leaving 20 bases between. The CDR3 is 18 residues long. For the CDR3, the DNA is TGTGCCACCAGCAGAGATTCGTGGGGGGTCGCGCGAACCTACGAGCAGTACTTC. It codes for CATSRDSWGVARTYEQYF.

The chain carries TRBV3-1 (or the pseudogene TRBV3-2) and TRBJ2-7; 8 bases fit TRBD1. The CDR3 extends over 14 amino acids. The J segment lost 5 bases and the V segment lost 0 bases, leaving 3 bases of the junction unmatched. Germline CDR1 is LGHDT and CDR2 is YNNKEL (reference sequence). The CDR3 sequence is CASSQEVTGDEQYF. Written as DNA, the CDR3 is TGTGCCAGCAGCCAAGAGGTGACAGGGGACGAGCAGTACTTC.

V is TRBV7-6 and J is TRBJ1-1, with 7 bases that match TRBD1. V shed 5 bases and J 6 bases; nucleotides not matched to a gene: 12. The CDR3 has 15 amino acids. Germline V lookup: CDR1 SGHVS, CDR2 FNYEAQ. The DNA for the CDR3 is TGTGCCAGCAGCACCCGAGACAGGGCAGGTCCTGAAGCTTTCTTT. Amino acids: CASSTRDRAGPEAFF.

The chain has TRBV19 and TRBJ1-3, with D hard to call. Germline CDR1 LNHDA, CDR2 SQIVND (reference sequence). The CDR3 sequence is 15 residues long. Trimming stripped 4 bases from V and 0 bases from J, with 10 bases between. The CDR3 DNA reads TGTGCCAGTAGTAGCGGGAAAACCTCTGGAAACACCATATATTTT. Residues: CASSSGKTSGNTIYF. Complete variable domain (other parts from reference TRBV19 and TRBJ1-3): DGGITQSPKYLFRKEGQNVTLSCEQNLNHDAMYWYRQDPGQGLRLIYYSQIVNDFQKGDIAEGYSVSREKKESFPLTVTSAQKNPTAFYLCASSSGKTSGNTIYFGEGSWLTVV.

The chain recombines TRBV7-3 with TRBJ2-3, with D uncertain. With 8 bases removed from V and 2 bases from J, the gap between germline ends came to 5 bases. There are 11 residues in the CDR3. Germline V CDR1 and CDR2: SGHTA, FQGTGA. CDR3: CASGTTDTQYF. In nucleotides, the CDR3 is TGTGCCAGCGGCACCACAGATACGCAGTATTTT. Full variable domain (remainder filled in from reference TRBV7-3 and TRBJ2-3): GAGVSQTPSNKVTEKGKYVELRCDPISGHTALYWYRQSLGQGPEFLIYFQGTGAADDSGLPNDRFFAVRPEGSVSTLKIQRTERGDSAVYLCASGTTDTQYFGPGTRLTVL.

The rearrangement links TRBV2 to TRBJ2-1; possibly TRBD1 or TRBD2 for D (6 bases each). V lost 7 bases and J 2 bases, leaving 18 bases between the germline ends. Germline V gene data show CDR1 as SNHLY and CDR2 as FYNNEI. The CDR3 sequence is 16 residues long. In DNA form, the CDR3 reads TGTGCCAGCAAAGGGACCGGGGGCCAAACCTACAATGAGCAGTTCTTC. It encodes CASKGTGGQTYNEQFF.

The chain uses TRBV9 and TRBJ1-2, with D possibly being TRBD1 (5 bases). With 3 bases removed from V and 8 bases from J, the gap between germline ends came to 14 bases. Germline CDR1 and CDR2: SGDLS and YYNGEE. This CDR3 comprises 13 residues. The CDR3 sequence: CASSGSQGIGYTF. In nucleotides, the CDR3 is TGTGCCAGCAGCGGTAGTCAGGGAATCGGCTACACCTTC.